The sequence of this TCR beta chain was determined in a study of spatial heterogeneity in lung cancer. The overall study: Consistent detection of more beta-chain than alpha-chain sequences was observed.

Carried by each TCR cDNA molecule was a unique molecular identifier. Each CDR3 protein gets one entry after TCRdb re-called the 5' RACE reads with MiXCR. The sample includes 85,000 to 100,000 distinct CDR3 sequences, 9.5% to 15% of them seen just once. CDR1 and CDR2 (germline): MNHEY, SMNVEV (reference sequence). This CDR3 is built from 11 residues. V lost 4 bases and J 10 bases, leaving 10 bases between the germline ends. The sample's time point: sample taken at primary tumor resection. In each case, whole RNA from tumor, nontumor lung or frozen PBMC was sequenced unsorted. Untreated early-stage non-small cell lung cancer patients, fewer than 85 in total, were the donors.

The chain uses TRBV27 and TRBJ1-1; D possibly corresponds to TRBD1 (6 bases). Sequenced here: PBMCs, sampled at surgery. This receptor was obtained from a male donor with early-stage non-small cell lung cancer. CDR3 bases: TGTGCCAGCAGTTCCCTCAGGGGAGCTTTCTTT. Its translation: CASSSLRGAFF.